This is a list of T cell receptor beta chains from one sample in a study of blood T cell repertoires in COVID-19. The assay was immunoSEQ multiplex PCR, and TCRdb's table has in-frame clones only and misses some. This sample has 90,000 to 150,000 clones, with about three quarters found just once. Sequencing was carried out using peripheral blood. These receptors all come from a human donor with acute or convalescent COVID-19. The donor label of this sample is uncertain. Each CDR3 is given with its conserved first and last residue. The order of the fields is J gene, clone size, D gene, V gene, CDR3 protein, CDR3 DNA. The D gene is left open where the match is weak. Some rows have no size entry. The others give once, few or many, or a class for an expanded clone.

>TRBJ2-2|NA|NA|TRBV27
CASSFGGANTGELFF
TGTGCCAGCAGTTTTGGGGGCGCGAACACCGGGGAGCTGTTTTTT
>TRBJ1-2|NA|TRBD1|TRBV7-8
CASSLAHYLGQGGPNYGYTF
TGTGCCAGCAGCTTAGCGCACTACCTCGGACAGGGGGGACCTAACTATGGCTACACCTTC
>TRBJ2-1|NA|NA|TRBV2
CASSAGFKYEQFF
TGTGCCAGCAGCGCGGGGTTTAAGTATGAGCAGTTCTTC
>TRBJ1-5|NA|NA|TRBV29-1
CSARTNARDQPQHF
TGCAGCGCCAGGACTAATGCCCGGGATCAGCCCCAGCATTTT
>TRBJ1-6|few|TRBD1|TRBV14
CASSRRDRENSPLHF
TGTGCCAGCAGCCGGAGGGACAGGGAAAATTCACCCCTCCACTTT
>TRBJ2-3|NA|TRBD2|TRBV11-2
CASSLVGGGSADTQYF
TGTGCCAGCAGCTTAGTGGGCGGGGGATCTGCAGATACGCAGTATTTT
>TRBJ1-3|NA|TRBD1|TRBV5-1
CASSYRQGAMGNTIYF
TGCGCCAGCAGCTACCGACAGGGGGCGATGGGAAACACCATATATTTT
>TRBJ2-1|NA|TRBD2|TRBV18
CASSPLDNGRDEQFF
TGTGCCAGCTCACCACTCGACAATGGGAGGGATGAGCAGTTCTTC
>TRBJ1-5|NA|NA|TRBV9
CASSVATGQPQHF
TGTGCCAGCAGCGTAGCTACAGGTCAGCCCCAGCATTTT
>TRBJ2-1|NA|TRBD2|TRBV11-2
CASSLDPGTGGYNEQFF
TGTGCCAGCAGCTTAGATCCTGGTACGGGGGGGTACAATGAGCAGTTCTTC
>TRBJ1-6|NA|NA|TRBV27
CASTQGGGGSPLHF
TGTGCCAGCACCCAGGGCGGGGGCGGTTCACCCCTCCACTTT
>TRBJ1-4|NA|NA|TRBV5-8
CASIRTVFNEKLFF
TGTGCCAGCATCAGGACTGTGTTTAATGAAAAACTGTTTTTT
>TRBJ2-7|NA|NA|TRBV12-3/TRBV12-4
CASSLGRVYEQYF
TGTGCCAGCAGTTTAGGCAGGGTCTACGAGCAGTACTTC
>TRBJ1-5|few|NA|TRBV19
CASSVPGQVSQPQHF
TGTGCCAGTAGTGTTCCGGGACAAGTATCACAGCCCCAGCATTTT
>TRBJ2-1|NA|TRBD1|TRBV10-3
CAISGGTGIDEQFF
TGTGCCATCAGTGGCGGGACAGGGATAGATGAGCAGTTCTTC
>TRBJ2-6|NA|NA|TRBV5-1
CASSLYSSGANVLTF
TGCGCCAGCAGCCTCTACAGCTCTGGGGCCAACGTCCTGACTTTC
>TRBJ2-1|NA|TRBD2|TRBV11-2
CASSLGWSGGENEQFF
TGTGCCAGCAGCTTAGGATGGAGCGGGGGAGAGAATGAGCAGTTCTTC
>TRBJ2-2|once|TRBD2|TRBV5-1
CASSFGAGVNTGELFF
TGCGCCAGCAGCTTTGGAGCGGGGGTCAACACCGGGGAGCTGTTTTTT